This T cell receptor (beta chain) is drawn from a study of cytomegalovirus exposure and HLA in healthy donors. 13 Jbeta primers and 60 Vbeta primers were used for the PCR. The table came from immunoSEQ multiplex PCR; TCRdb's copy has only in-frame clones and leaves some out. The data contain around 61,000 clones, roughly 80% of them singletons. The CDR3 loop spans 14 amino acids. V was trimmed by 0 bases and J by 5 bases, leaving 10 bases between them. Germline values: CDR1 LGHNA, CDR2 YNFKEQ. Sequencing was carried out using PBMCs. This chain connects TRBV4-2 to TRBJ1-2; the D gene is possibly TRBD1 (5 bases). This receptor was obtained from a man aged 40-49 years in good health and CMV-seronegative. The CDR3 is CASSQERRGYGYTF. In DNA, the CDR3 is TGTGCCAGCAGCCAAGAAAGGCGGGGGTATGGCTACACCTTC.